This is a list of T cell receptor beta chains from one sample in a study of shared clonotypes between healthy human individuals. Assay used: immunoSEQ multiplex PCR; TCRdb lists only in-frame clones, some missing. The data show about 2,100,000 clones, more than 85% seen once. Specimen: naive CD8+ T cells from PBMCs. Every receptor here comes from a man between 18 and 29 years old in good health. Some clones in this sample may be carry-over from other donors' samples. The CDR3 runs from the conserved cysteine through the conserved F or W. Fields, in order: D gene, V gene, clone size, CDR3 length, J gene, CDR3 protein, CDR3 DNA. A D gene is named only where the DNA matches it firmly. Only some rows state a clone size, as once, few, many or a class for expanded clones.

.	TRBV7-8	.	15	TRBJ1-5	CASSRTPGSNQPQHF	TGTGCCAGCAGCAGAACTCCAGGAAGCAATCAGCCCCAGCATTTT
.	TRBV7-2	once	14	TRBJ2-7	CASSLVRGSYEQYF	TGTGCCAGCAGCTTAGTTCGGGGTTCCTACGAGCAGTACTTC
.	TRBV15	.	18	TRBJ2-2	CATSRDTQGGLLTGELFF	TGTGCCACCAGCAGAGATACACAGGGAGGGCTCCTCACCGGGGAGCTGTTTTTT
.	TRBV6-5	.	14	TRBJ2-7	CASTSTGKAYEQYF	TGTGCCAGCACCTCCACAGGGAAAGCCTACGAGCAGTACTTC
.	TRBV6-1	.	15	TRBJ2-7	CASSEPRTGGYEQYF	TGTGCCAGCAGTGAACCCCGAACAGGCGGGTACGAGCAGTACTTC
TRBD2	TRBV2	once	16	TRBJ2-7	CASSPSRTSGSYEQYF	TGTGCCAGCAGCCCCTCCCGGACTAGCGGGAGCTACGAGCAGTACTTC
.	TRBV7-9	.	12	TRBJ1-1	CASSSGGTEAFF	TGTGCCAGCAGCTCGGGAGGTACTGAAGCTTTCTTT
TRBD2	TRBV12-5	.	18	TRBJ2-7	CASGLVACKVVAGDEQYF	TGTGCTAGTGGTTTGGTAGCCTGTAAGGTGGTAGCGGGCGACGAGCAGTACTTC
TRBD1	TRBV27	.	15	TRBJ1-5	CASSPFGTANQPQHF	TGTGCCAGCAGTCCGTTCGGGACAGCGAATCAGCCCCAGCATTTT
.	TRBV5-1	.	13	TRBJ2-7	CASSLAPANEQYF	TGCGCCAGCAGCTTGGCTCCGGCGAACGAGCAGTACTTC
.	TRBV6-5	.	15	TRBJ2-3	CASSYTRASTDTQYF	TGTGCCAGCAGTTACACCAGGGCTAGCACAGATACGCAGTATTTT
TRBD2	TRBV27	.	16	TRBJ2-3	CASSSRTSGSPDTQYF	TGTGCCAGCAGTTCCCGGACTAGCGGGAGCCCAGATACGCAGTATTTT
.	TRBV29-1	.	13	TRBJ2-7	CSVVAGGTYEQYF	TGCAGCGTTGTGGCAGGGGGGACCTACGAGCAGTACTTC
.	TRBV19	.	13	TRBJ2-5	CASSPRVGETQYF	TGTGCCAGTAGTCCCAGGGTCGGAGAGACCCAGTACTTC
TRBD1	TRBV5-8	.	15	TRBJ2-1	CASSLVDRVANEQFF	TGTGCCAGCAGCTTGGTGGACAGGGTGGCAAATGAGCAGTTCTTC
TRBD1	TRBV13	.	12	TRBJ1-1	CASSPGTGGAFF	TGTGCCAGCAGCCCGGGGACAGGGGGGGCTTTCTTT
.	TRBV7-9	.	15	TRBJ2-2	CASSPARPATGELFF	TGTGCCAGCAGCCCCGCGCGGCCGGCCACCGGGGAGCTGTTTTTT
.	TRBV6-1	.	19	TRBJ1-4	CASSEAGGLIFATNEKLFF	TGTGCCAGCAGTGAAGCTGGGGGACTGATCTTTGCAACTAATGAAAAACTGTTTTTT
.	TRBV5-6	once	14	TRBJ2-1	CASNPWGSYNEQFF	TGTGCCAGCAACCCGTGGGGCTCCTACAATGAGCAGTTCTTC
TRBD1	TRBV4-3	.	15	TRBJ2-7	CASSQQDRSAYEQYF	TGCGCCAGCAGCCAACAGGACAGGTCCGCCTACGAGCAGTACTTC
TRBD1	TRBV27	.	13	TRBJ1-2	CASSPLTGQGYTF	TGTGCCAGCAGTCCTTTGACAGGGCAGGGCTACACCTTC
.	TRBV9	few	12	TRBJ2-2	CASSVVSGELFF	TGTGCCAGCAGCGTAGTATCCGGGGAGCTGTTTTTT
TRBD2	TRBV13	.	14	TRBJ2-5	CASSFRGGAETQYF	TGTGCCAGCAGCTTCCGGGGGGGCGCTGAGACCCAGTACTTC
.	TRBV10-1	few	12	TRBJ1-1	CASRQGVTEAFF	TGCGCCAGCAGGCAAGGAGTCACTGAAGCTTTCTTT
.	TRBV9	once	15	TRBJ2-2	CASSVPGENTGELFF	TGTGCCAGCAGCGTTCCAGGCGAGAACACCGGGGAGCTGTTTTTT
.	TRBV7-3	.	14	TRBJ2-1	CASSLIGRNNEQFF	TGTGCCAGCAGCTTAATAGGTCGGAACAATGAGCAGTTCTTC
TRBD2	TRBV4-1	.	15	TRBJ2-7	CASSPRTSGFYEQYF	TGCGCCAGCAGCCCGCGGACTAGCGGGTTCTACGAGCAGTACTTC
.	TRBV9	.	14	TRBJ1-1	CASSVGSGRTEAFF	TGTGCCAGCAGCGTAGGGTCAGGGCGCACTGAAGCTTTCTTT
TRBD2	TRBV4-1	.	16	TRBJ2-1	CASSQDRKREGNEQFF	TGCGCCAGCAGCCAAGATAGGAAGCGGGAGGGCAATGAGCAGTTCTTC
TRBD1	TRBV7-3	.	18	TRBJ2-2	CASSSRIGTGGWTGELFF	TGTGCCAGCAGCTCGAGAATAGGAACAGGGGGATGGACCGGGGAGCTGTTTTTT
TRBD1	TRBV7-9	.	15	TRBJ2-7	CASSLGTGQPYEQYF	TGTGCCAGCAGCTTAGGGACAGGTCAACCCTACGAGCAGTACTTC
.	TRBV14	.	16	TRBJ2-2	CASSLVGWGYTGELFF	TGTGCCAGCAGCCTAGTGGGTTGGGGATACACCGGGGAGCTGTTTTTT
.	TRBV27	.	13	TRBJ1-1	CASSLSVVTEAFF	TGTGCCAGCAGTTTATCCGTCGTCACTGAAGCTTTCTTT